This T cell receptor beta chain was recovered during a study of cytomegalovirus exposure and HLA in healthy donors. Overall study findings and caveats: Serostatus for CMV was the only available immune exposure information. The HLA-A and HLA-B alleles of most subjects were reportedly predicted accurately from TCR beta sequences.

Among the donors, all were healthy bone marrow donors. Trimming removed 1 base from V and 3 bases from J, with 9 bases in between. Germline-derived CDR1 and CDR2 are SGHAT and FQDESV (reference sequence). The CDR3 has 14 amino acids. In the PCR, 60 Vbeta and 13 Jbeta primers were used. The repertoire was sequenced with immunoSEQ multiplex PCR; TCRdb's copy has only in-frame clones and lacks some. Here the sample spans a few hundred thousand clones, roughly 85% being singletons. Concerning this clone: Its antigen is not identified.

V and J are TRBV11-1 and TRBJ2-5; the D is unclear. This TCR was sampled from a man aged 18 to 30 in good health and CMV-seronegative. The sample comprised PBMCs. CDR3 in amino acids: CASSLVSTEETQYF. CDR3 nucleotide sequence: TGTGCCAGCAGCTTAGTGTCTACAGAAGAGACCCAGTACTTC.